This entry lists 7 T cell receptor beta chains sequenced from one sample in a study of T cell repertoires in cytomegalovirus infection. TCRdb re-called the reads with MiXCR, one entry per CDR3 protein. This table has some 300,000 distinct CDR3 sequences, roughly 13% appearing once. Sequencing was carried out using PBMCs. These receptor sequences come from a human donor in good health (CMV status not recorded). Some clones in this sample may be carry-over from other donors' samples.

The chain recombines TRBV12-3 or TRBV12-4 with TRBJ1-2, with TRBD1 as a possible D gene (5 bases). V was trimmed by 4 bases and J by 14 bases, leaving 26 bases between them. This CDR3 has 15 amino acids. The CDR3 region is CASSSILRDRLLCTF. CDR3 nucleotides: TGTGCCAGCAGTTCGATACTCCGGGACCGACTCCTCTGTACCTTC.

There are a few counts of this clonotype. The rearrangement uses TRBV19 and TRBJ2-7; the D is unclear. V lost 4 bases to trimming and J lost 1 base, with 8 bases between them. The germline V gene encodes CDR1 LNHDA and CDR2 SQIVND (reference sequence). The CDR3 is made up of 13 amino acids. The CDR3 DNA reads TGTGCCAGTAGTAGGGTCGGTTCCTACGAGCAGTACTTC. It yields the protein CASSRVGSYEQYF.

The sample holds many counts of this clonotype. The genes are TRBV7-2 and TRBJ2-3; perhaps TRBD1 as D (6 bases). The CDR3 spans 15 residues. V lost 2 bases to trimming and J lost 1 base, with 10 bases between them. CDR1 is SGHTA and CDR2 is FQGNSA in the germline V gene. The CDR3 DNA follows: TGTGCCAGCAGCTTAACAGGACAGCGCACAGATACGCAGTATTTT. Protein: CASSLTGQRTDTQYF.

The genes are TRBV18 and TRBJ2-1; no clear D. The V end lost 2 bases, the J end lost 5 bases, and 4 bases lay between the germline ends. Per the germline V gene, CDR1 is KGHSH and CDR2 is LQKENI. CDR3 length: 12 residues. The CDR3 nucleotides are TGTGCCAGCTCACCAAGAGACAATGAGCAGTTCTTC. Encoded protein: CASSPRDNEQFF.

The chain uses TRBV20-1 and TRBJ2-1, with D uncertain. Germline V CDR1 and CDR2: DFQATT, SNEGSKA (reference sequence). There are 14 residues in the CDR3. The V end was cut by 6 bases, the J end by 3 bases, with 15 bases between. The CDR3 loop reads CSAPDDPVYNEQFF. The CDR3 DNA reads TGCAGTGCACCGGACGATCCAGTCTACAATGAGCAGTTCTTC.

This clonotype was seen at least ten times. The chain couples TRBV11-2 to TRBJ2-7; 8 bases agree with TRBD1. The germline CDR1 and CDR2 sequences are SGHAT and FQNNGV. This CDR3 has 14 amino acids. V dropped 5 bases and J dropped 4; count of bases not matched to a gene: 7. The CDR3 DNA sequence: TGTGCCAGCAGCCGAGGACAGGGTCAATACGAGCAGTACTTC. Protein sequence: CASSRGQGQYEQYF. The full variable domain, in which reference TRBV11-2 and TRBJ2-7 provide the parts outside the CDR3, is EAGVAQSPRYKIIEKRQSVAFWCNPISGHATLYWYQQILGQGPKLLIQFQNNGVVDDSQLPKDRFSAERLKGVDSTLKIQPAKLEDSAVYLCASSRGQGQYEQYFGPGTRLTVT.

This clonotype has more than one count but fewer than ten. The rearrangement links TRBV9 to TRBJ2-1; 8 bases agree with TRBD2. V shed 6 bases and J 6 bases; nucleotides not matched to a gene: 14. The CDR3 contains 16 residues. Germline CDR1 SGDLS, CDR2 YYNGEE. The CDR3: CASTPFYGGAVNEQFF. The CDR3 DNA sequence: TGTGCCAGCACCCCGTTTTACGGGGGGGCCGTCAATGAGCAGTTCTTC.